This paragraph reports one T cell receptor (beta chain). Its binding antigen is unknown. No base-level quality is on record; no much larger clone is a single base apart. The immunoSEQ Assay, a bias-controlled multiplex PCR, was used to amplify TCRbeta CDR3 regions from genomic DNA. The study's own analysis went as follows. Nucleated cell counts per sample were estimated from amplification of reference gene primers within the assay. To quantify the absolute abundance of each unique TCRbeta CDR3 rearrangement, sequence reads were collapsed and filtered. For each sample, productive Simpson clonality was calculated by taking the square root of Simpson's diversity index across productive rearrangements. TCRdb limited this immuneACCESS table to in-frame rearrangements with V and J called. A share of clones is missing; checked studies link under half to unresolved V genes, and the rest is unexplained. V, J and clone size were drawn from that table, and D and trimming were deduced from the DNA. Across this sample there are 150,000 to 200,000 clones, with around nine tenths seen only once. The ten biggest clones cover around 3.5% of the sample.

V lost 7 bases and J lost 10 bases; the stretch between them is 13 bases long. The CDR3 numbers 12 residues from cysteine through phenylalanine. This entry keeps only the CDR3 DNA: 36 bases, framed from base 1. CDR1 and CDR2 are read off the germline V gene (reference sequence) as SEHNR and FQNEAQ. This entry is derived from a study of blood T cell repertoires in COVID-19 (TCRdb year 2020). For the study in its entirety: Samples from collaborators originated in the United States, Italy and Spain and spanned both the acute and convalescent phases of COVID-19. The prospective study material was composed of cDNA or gDNA derived from T cells, B-cell-depleted T cells, or PBMCs. The dataset comprised deeply sampled blood TCRbeta repertoires from subjects exposed to, actively infected with, or recovered from COVID-19. The repertoires were released in a freely available public database intended as a resource for research on the immune response to SARS-CoV-2. Samples were obtained from the ongoing ImmuneRACE study (first 160 participants) and from over 1,000 subjects provided by 6 global collaborators. The sample metadata nearly always contained a de-identified subject ID, COVID-19 status, age in years and sex. Where available, HLA class I and class II types were taken from metadata supplied by the sample provider and were not determined by assay-based typing.

Summary of the overall study and its limitations: The quantity of clinical and demographic metadata differed by source and by participant and was supplied without curation.

Whole blood was collected in K2EDTA tubes by collaborating institutions according to the institutions' own protocols. For TCRbeta analysis, collaborators shipped samples as frozen whole blood, isolated PBMCs, or DNA extracted from either of those sample types. This TCR came from a man younger than 35 with active or convalescent COVID-19. The rearrangement joined TRBV7-9 to TRBJ1-4; a tentative D call is TRBD1 (5 bases match). Sequencing input: peripheral blood. Read as DNA, the sequence is TGTGCCAGCAATCAAGACAGTGGAAAACTGTTTTTT. Its product reads: CASNQDSGKLFF.